A selection of T cell receptor beta chains follows, all from one sample in a study of cytomegalovirus exposure and HLA in healthy donors. TCRdb's table, derived via immunoSEQ multiplex PCR, lists solely in-frame clones and lacks some. The table includes some 270,000 clones, 80% detected once. The source material was PBMCs. Receptor source: a girl aged 2 to 10 in good health and CMV-seronegative. Each CDR3 is given without its conserved first and last residue. The order of the fields is CDR3 protein, J gene, V gene.

CDR3 protein: ASRASSGNTIY
J gene: TRBJ1-3
V gene: TRBV7-6

CDR3 protein: ASRFLGGVHYEQY
J gene: TRBJ2-7
V gene: TRBV28

CDR3 protein: ASSFRTGGVGSNQPQH
J gene: TRBJ1-5
V gene: TRBV11-3

CDR3 protein: ASSVDRRNSPLH
J gene: TRBJ1-6
V gene: TRBV9

CDR3 protein: ASSQPGQGYEQY
J gene: TRBJ2-7
V gene: TRBV4-1

CDR3 protein: ASSQDGGVYGYT
J gene: TRBJ1-2
V gene: TRBV14

CDR3 protein: ASSTQGSYTDTQY
J gene: TRBJ2-3
V gene: TRBV19

CDR3 protein: ASSYLGPNTEAF
J gene: TRBJ1-1
V gene: TRBV6-5

CDR3 protein: ASSVSRQGRSYNEQF
J gene: TRBJ2-1
V gene: TRBV9

CDR3 protein: ASSVEQGARYGYT
J gene: TRBJ1-2
V gene: TRBV11-2

CDR3 protein: ASSSGLAGAGDTQY
J gene: TRBJ2-3
V gene: TRBV7-6

CDR3 protein: ASSLFPLSSYNEQF
J gene: TRBJ2-1
V gene: TRBV5-4

CDR3 protein: ASSGPGGELF
J gene: TRBJ2-2
V gene: TRBV2

CDR3 protein: ATGQGFGNTIY
J gene: TRBJ1-3
V gene: TRBV11-2

CDR3 protein: AWKRTGVGTEAF
J gene: TRBJ1-1
V gene: TRBV30

CDR3 protein: ASSYLRFSSYEQY
J gene: TRBJ2-7
V gene: TRBV6-6